This T cell receptor (beta chain) comes out of a study of blood T cell repertoires in COVID-19. Regarding this clone: The same CDR3 is also encoded by other DNA sequences in this sample.

In the authors' methods: Estimation of nucleated cell counts was performed using reference gene primer amplification. TCRdb's table, derived via immunoSEQ multiplex PCR, lists solely in-frame clones and lacks some. Clone size and the V and J calls come from that table; the DNA yielded D and trimming. The table shows hundreds of thousands of clones, with 88% occurring only once. CDR3 length equals 12 residues. The germline V gene has CDR1 MDHEN and CDR2 SYDVKM. The germline V and J ends were trimmed by 3 bases and 4 bases, with 6 bases remaining between them. This chain uses TRBV28 with TRBJ1-1; no clear D. What was sequenced was PBMCs or T cells enriched from blood (not recorded which). The sequence was obtained from an older woman in a cohort exposed to, infected with or recovered from COVID-19 (not recorded which). DNA of the CDR3: TGTGCCAGCAGTTTGCGTATCACTGAAGCTTTCTTT. Translation: CASSLRITEAFF.